This T cell receptor (beta chain) was recorded in a study of blood T cell repertoires in COVID-19. Study background: From T cells, B-cell-depleted T cells, or PBMCs came the material, which was cDNA or gDNA.

Trimming took 7 bases from V and 2 from J; bases not matched to a gene: 13. The germline V gene encodes CDR1 LNHDA and CDR2 SQIVND (reference sequence). CDR3 length: 16 residues. Some clones are missing from TCRdb's copy, which holds only in-frame ones; the method was immunoSEQ multiplex PCR. The sample lists roughly 100,000 clones; about 90% were seen once. The material sequenced was peripheral blood. J is TRBJ1-2 and V is TRBV19, with 7 bases fitting TRBD1. The clonotype was recovered from a human donor in a cohort sampled during active COVID-19. The CDR3: CASTYPLTGVNYGYTF. The CDR3, as DNA: TGTGCCAGTACCTACCCCCTCACAGGGGTGAACTATGGCTACACCTTC.